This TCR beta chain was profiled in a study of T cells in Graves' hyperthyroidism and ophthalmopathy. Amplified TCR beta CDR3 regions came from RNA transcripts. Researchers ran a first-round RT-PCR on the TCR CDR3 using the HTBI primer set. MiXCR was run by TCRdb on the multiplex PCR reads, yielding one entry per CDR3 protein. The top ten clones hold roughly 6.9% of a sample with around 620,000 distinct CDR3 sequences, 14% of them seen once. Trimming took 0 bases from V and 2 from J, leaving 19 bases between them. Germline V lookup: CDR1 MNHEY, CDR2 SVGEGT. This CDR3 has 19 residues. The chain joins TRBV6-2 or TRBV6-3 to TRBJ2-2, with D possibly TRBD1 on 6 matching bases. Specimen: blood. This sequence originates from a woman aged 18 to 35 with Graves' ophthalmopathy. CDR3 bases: TGTGCCAGCAGTTACTCGATTGGGCACAGGGCGAGAAACACCGGGGAGCTGTTTTTT. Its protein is CASSYSIGHRARNTGELFF.